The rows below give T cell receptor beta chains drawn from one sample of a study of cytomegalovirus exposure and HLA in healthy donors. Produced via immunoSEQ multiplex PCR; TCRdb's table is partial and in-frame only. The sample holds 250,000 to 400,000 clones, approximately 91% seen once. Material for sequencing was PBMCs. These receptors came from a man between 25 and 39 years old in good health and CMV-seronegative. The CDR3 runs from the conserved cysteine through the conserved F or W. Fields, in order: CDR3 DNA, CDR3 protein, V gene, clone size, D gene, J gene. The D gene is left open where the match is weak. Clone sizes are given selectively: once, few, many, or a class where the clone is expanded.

CDR3 DNA: TGTGCCAGCACGGCACAGGATAACACTGAAGCTTTCTTT
CDR3 protein: CASTAQDNTEAFF
V gene: TRBV13
clone size: -
D gene: -
J gene: TRBJ1-1

CDR3 DNA: TGTGCCAGCAGTTCCGGGACAACTCTGGGAAACACCATATATTTT
CDR3 protein: CASSSGTTLGNTIYF
V gene: TRBV27
clone size: -
D gene: -
J gene: TRBJ1-3

CDR3 DNA: TGTGCCAGCAGGAAGACCGGGACAACCTACGAGCAGTACTTC
CDR3 protein: CASRKTGTTYEQYF
V gene: TRBV6-5
clone size: -
D gene: -
J gene: TRBJ2-7

CDR3 DNA: TGTGCCAGCAGTTTTAGGGACAGAGATAATTCACCCCTCCACTTT
CDR3 protein: CASSFRDRDNSPLHF
V gene: TRBV6-6
clone size: -
D gene: TRBD1
J gene: TRBJ1-6

CDR3 DNA: TGTGCCAGTAGTACAAGGACTAGCGGGAGATACACAGATACGCAGTATTTT
CDR3 protein: CASSTRTSGRYTDTQYF
V gene: TRBV19
clone size: -
D gene: TRBD2
J gene: TRBJ2-3

CDR3 DNA: TGTGCCAGCAGTTGGAGCGGGGTGGGCAATCAGCCCCAGCATTTT
CDR3 protein: CASSWSGVGNQPQHF
V gene: TRBV7-2
clone size: -
D gene: -
J gene: TRBJ1-5

CDR3 DNA: TGTGCCAGCAGCGCCTCGCGGGACGGACCCTACGAGCAGTACTTC
CDR3 protein: CASSASRDGPYEQYF
V gene: TRBV7-9
clone size: -
D gene: -
J gene: TRBJ2-7

CDR3 DNA: TGTGCCAGCAGTGAAGATCCTCCGGACACCCTCTACGAGCAGTACTTC
CDR3 protein: CASSEDPPDTLYEQYF
V gene: TRBV2
clone size: -
D gene: -
J gene: TRBJ2-7

CDR3 DNA: TGTGCCAGCAGCCCGGGACAGGGAGGTGGTGAAAAACTGTTTTTT
CDR3 protein: CASSPGQGGGEKLFF
V gene: TRBV5-8
clone size: many
D gene: TRBD1
J gene: TRBJ1-4

CDR3 DNA: TGTGCCAGCAGCAGAACAGGGGTTAGTGAGGAGCTGTTTTTT
CDR3 protein: CASSRTGVSEELFF
V gene: TRBV7-8
clone size: -
D gene: TRBD1
J gene: TRBJ2-2

CDR3 DNA: TGTGCCAGCAGCTTAGCGCGGGGCAACTATGGCTACACCTTC
CDR3 protein: CASSLARGNYGYTF
V gene: TRBV7-2
clone size: -
D gene: -
J gene: TRBJ1-2

CDR3 DNA: TGTGCCAGCAGGGGGGACAGGGCGATTTCCGAGCAGTACTTC
CDR3 protein: CASRGDRAISEQYF
V gene: TRBV6-1
clone size: -
D gene: TRBD1
J gene: TRBJ2-7

CDR3 DNA: TGTGCCAGCAGCTCAAACAACAGGGTGCGCTACAATGAGCAGTTCTTC
CDR3 protein: CASSSNNRVRYNEQFF
V gene: TRBV7-4
clone size: -
D gene: -
J gene: TRBJ2-1